This T cell receptor (beta chain) emerged from a study of T cells after yellow fever vaccination. Findings of the study overall: FACS-sorted repertoires could contain abundant clonotypes contaminating from the bulk population. Post-booster reappearance was seen for most primary-vaccination clones (just over 95% CD4, 85% to 90% CD8). It was a small share of clonotypes that appeared in both CD4 and CD8 compartments.

CDR1 SEHNR and CDR2 FQNEAQ come from the germline V gene (reference sequence). Trimming at V came to 5 bases and at J to 5 bases, leaving 9 bases not matched to a gene. This CDR3 spans 16 amino acids. Making TCR cDNA involved 5'RACE template switching, which added UMIs and a universal primer site. TCRdb re-called the 5' RACE reads through MiXCR, storing one row per CDR3 protein. The table shows around 300,000 distinct CDR3 sequences, with about 4% occurring only once. Turning to this clonotype: Its target is unknown.

V usage is TRBV7-9 and J usage is TRBJ1-6; 7 bases are shared with TRBD1. This clonotype originated in a man between 18 and 29 years old who received the YFV17D yellow fever vaccine. Sequenced material: PBMCs, taken 5 days after the yellow fever booster vaccination. The CDR3 is CASSPRQGSDNSPLHF. CDR3 coding DNA: TGTGCCAGCAGCCCTCGACAGGGTTCGGATAATTCACCCCTCCACTTT.